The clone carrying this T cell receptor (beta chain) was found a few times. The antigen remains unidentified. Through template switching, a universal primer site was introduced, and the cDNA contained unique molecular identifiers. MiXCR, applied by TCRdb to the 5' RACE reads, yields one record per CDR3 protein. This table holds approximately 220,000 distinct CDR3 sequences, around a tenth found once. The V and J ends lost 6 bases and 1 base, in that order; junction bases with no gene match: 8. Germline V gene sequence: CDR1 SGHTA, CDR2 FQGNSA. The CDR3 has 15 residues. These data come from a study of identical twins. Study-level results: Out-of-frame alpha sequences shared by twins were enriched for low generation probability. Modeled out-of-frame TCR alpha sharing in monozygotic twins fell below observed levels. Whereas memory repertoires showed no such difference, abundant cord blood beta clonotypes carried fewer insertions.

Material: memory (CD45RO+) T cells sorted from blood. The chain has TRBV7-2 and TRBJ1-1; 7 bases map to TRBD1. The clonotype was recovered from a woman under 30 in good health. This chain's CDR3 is CASSRQGVQNTEAFF. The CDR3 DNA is TGTGCCAGCAGTCGTCAGGGGGTGCAGAACACTGAAGCTTTCTTT.